This T cell receptor (beta chain) emerged from a study of blood T cell repertoires in COVID-19. Study in general: From T cells, B-cell-depleted T cells, or PBMCs came the material, which was cDNA or gDNA.

Measured with immunoSEQ multiplex PCR; TCRdb has only the in-frame clones, and not every one. Of over 35,000 clones in the sample, approximately 89% were seen once. Germline loops: CDR1 LGHDT, CDR2 YNNKEL (reference sequence). The germline V and J ends were trimmed by 1 base and 0 bases, with 4 bases remaining between them. The CDR3 extends over 14 amino acids. The sequencing input was peripheral blood. This rearrangement joins TRBV3-1 (or the pseudogene TRBV3-2) to TRBJ1-3; D is undetermined. The sequence came from a man aged 50 to 60 with acute or convalescent COVID-19. CDR3 protein: CASSQGPSGNTIYF. In nucleotides, the CDR3 is TGTGCCAGCAGCCAAGGGCCCTCTGGAAACACCATATATTTT.